This TCR beta chain was identified during a study of T cell responses to AZD1222 COVID-19 vaccine. Study-level points and caveats: Once two AZD1222 doses were given, Spike-specific TCR breadth and depth went up. Regions 160-218 and 743-854 dominated among vaccine-associated CD4 TCRs spanning spike. Repertoire sampling occurred only after the peak T cell response. Donors were mostly white British, more females; clonal diversity possibly underestimated.

Produced via immunoSEQ multiplex PCR; TCRdb's table is partial and in-frame only. Of more than 100,000 clones listed, about 85% are singletons. As concerns this clone: Its specificity is unknown.

Deletions cut 3 bases from V and 8 bases from J, with 11 bases between. The length of the CDR3 is 13 residues. Germline-derived CDR1 and CDR2 are SEHNR and FQNEAQ (reference sequence). Specimen: peripheral blood, collected on day 0 of AZD1222 vaccination. The TCR was taken from an adult in good health. This chain uses TRBV7-9 with TRBJ2-1, with a weak D call TRBD2 (6 bases). CDR3: CASSLSTRDEQFF. The CDR3 nucleotides read TGTGCCAGCAGCTTGTCGACTAGAGATGAGCAGTTCTTC.